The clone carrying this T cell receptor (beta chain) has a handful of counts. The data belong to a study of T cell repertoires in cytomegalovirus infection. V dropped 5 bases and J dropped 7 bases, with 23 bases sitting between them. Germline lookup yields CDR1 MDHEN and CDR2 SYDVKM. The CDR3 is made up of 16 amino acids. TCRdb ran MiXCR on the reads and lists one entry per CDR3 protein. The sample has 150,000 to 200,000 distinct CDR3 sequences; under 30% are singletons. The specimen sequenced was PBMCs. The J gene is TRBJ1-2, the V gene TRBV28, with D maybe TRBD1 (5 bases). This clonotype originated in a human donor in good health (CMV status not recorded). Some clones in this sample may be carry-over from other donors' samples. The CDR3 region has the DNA TGTGCCAGCAGTCCCCTTCTTGTGGCGGGGGTGGGTGGCTACACCTTC. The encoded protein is CASSPLLVAGVGGYTF.